This T cell receptor beta chain appears in the sequencing data of a study of human T cells and chemical hapten exposure. Individual cDNA molecules in this library carried unique molecular identifiers. MiXCR, applied by TCRdb to the RACE reads, yields one record per CDR3 protein. The sample has tens of thousands of distinct CDR3 sequences, roughly 10% seen once; the top ten hold around 9.5%. CDR3 size: 17 residues. Germline CDR1 SGHRS, CDR2 YFSETQ. Germline trimming cut 4 bases from V and 1 base from J; bases unmatched to any gene: 8. Time point specified: pre-sensitization, week 0. Treatment specified: therapeutic diphenylcyclopropenone sensitization with weekly scalp DPC. As regards this clonotype: Its antigen is not identified.

Study-level results: Significantly more large CDR3 similarity clusters arose among expanded TCRs than among controls.

This receptor was taken from a man aged 40-49 years with alopecia areata. Some clones in this sample may be carry-over from other donors' samples. This chain uses TRBV5-1 with TRBJ2-2; 9 nucleotides agree with TRBD2. The sample here was whole blood, taken in connection with sensitization to the hapten diphenylcyclopropenone (DPC). The CDR3 sequence: CASSRYAREGNTGELFF. In DNA form, the CDR3 reads TGCGCCAGCAGCCGCTACGCGCGGGAGGGGAACACCGGGGAGCTGTTTTTT.